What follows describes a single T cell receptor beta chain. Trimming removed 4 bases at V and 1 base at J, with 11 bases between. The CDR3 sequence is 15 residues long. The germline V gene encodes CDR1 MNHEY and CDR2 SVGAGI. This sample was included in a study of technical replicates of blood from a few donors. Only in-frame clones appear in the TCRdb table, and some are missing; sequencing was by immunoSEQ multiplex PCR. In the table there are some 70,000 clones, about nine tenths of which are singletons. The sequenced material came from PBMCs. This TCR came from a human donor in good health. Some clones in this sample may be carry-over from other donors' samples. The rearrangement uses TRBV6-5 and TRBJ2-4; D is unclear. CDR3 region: CASSSYMGAKNIQYF. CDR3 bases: TGTGCCAGCAGTTCCTACATGGGCGCCAAAAACATTCAGTACTTC.